These 24 T cell receptor beta chains share one sample of origin, sequenced in a study of blood T cells in healthy people across ages. PCR was performed a second time for about 7 to 12 cycles using a sample-barcoded 5' primer and a J-beta primer mix. A single record per CDR3 protein comes from TCRdb applying MiXCR to the 5' RACE reads. The sample lists fewer than 2 million distinct CDR3 sequences, about two fifths occurring once. Sequencing was done on a sample of blood. These receptors came from a human donor in good health.

The chain couples TRBV15 to TRBJ2-7; D remains ambiguous. CDR1 is LNHNV and CDR2 is YYDKDF in the germline V gene (reference sequence). CDR3 length: 14 amino acids. Trimming removed 8 bases from V and 2 bases from J, with 16 bases in between. CDR3 nucleotides: TGTGCCACCCGTTCTACCGGCAAGACCTACGAGCAGTACTTC. This gives the protein CATRSTGKTYEQYF.

J is TRBJ2-3 and V is TRBV9; no reliable D call. The CDR3 consists of 15 residues. V shed 2 bases and J shed 0 bases, with 10 bases lying between them. The germline gives CDR1 SGDLS, CDR2 YYNGEE. The CDR3 nucleotides read TGTGCCAGCAGCGTTGGGCTGCCTAGCACAGATACGCAGTATTTT. This codes for CASSVGLPSTDTQYF.

This clonotype was picked up a small number of times. The rearrangement uses TRBV6-2 or TRBV6-3 and TRBJ1-1; TRBD1 matches at 7 bases. Germline loops: CDR1 MNHEY, CDR2 SVGEGT. V was pared by 0 bases and J by 0 bases, with 7 bases of the junction left unmatched. The CDR3 is 17 residues long. CDR3 sequence reads: CASSYSGWGQLNTEAFF. The CDR3 DNA reads as TGTGCCAGCAGTTACTCCGGGTGGGGACAGTTGAACACTGAAGCTTTCTTT.

J is TRBJ2-7 and V is TRBV4-1; 10 bases align to TRBD1. This CDR3 region has 18 residues. J gave up 5 bases and V 1 base, and 14 bases lay outside the gene matches. Germline V gene lookup returns CDR1 MGHRA and CDR2 YSYEKL. The DNA of the CDR3 is TGCGCCAGCAGCCAAGCTCGAGGTCGGTGGACAGGGGGTAACGAGCAGTACTTC. Protein: CASSQARGRWTGGNEQYF.

This clonotype was seen a few times. The gene calls are TRBV28 and TRBJ2-3; D may be TRBD2 (5 bases). Trimming removed 3 bases at V and 2 bases at J, with 12 bases between. This CDR3 is built from 15 residues. Germline V gives CDR1 MDHEN, CDR2 SYDVKM. Written as DNA, the CDR3 is TGTGCCAGCAGTTTCGCGGGCAGTTTCACAGATACGCAGTATTTT. Its translation: CASSFAGSFTDTQYF. The whole variable domain, remainder taken from reference TRBV28 and TRBJ2-3, is DVKVTQSSRYLVKRTGEKVFLECVQDMDHENMFWYRQDPGLGLRLIYFSYDVKMKEKGDIPEGYSVSREKKERFSLILESASTNQTSMYLCASSFAGSFTDTQYFGPGTRLTVL.

Points on this clonotype: Mismatch with germline at one junction end may stem from a read error. The J gene is TRBJ2-1, the V gene TRBV6-1, with 11 bases matching TRBD2. Looked up from germline, CDR1 is MNHNS and CDR2 is SASEGT. This CDR3 has 17 amino acids. The CDR3 nucleotides read TGTGCTAGCAGCCAGGGACTAGCGGTTCCATCCTACAATGAGCAGTTCTTC. Amino acids: CASSQGLAVPSYNEQFF.

The chain has TRBV7-2 and TRBJ2-4; tentative D call: TRBD2 (5 bases). Matching the DNA end better, TRBJ2-7 makes the J call doubtful. The germline gives CDR1 SGHTA, CDR2 FQGNSA. The CDR3 is 14 residues long. The DNA of the CDR3 is TGTGCCAGCAGTGCTACGAGGGTAAAAAACGAGCAGTACTTC. Its protein is CASSATRVKNEQYF.

This clonotype was recorded a few times. The chain joins TRBV12-3 or TRBV12-4 to TRBJ2-7; maybe TRBD2 (6 bases). The CDR3 sequence is 14 residues long. The V end was cut by 6 bases, the J end by 2 bases, with 14 bases between. The CDR3 is CASSRDGGTYEQYF. The DNA for the CDR3 is TGTGCCAGCAGCCGTGACGGGGGAACCTACGAGCAGTACTTC.

This clonotype occurred a few times. This sequence joins TRBV7-2 and TRBJ2-7, with TRBD1 matching over 7 bases. Per the germline V gene, CDR1 is SGHTA and CDR2 is FQGNSA. Trimming cost V 5 bases and J 2 bases; bases outside gene matches: 9. The length of the CDR3 is 15 residues. CDR3 DNA: TGTGCCAGCAGCCTTCAGACAGGGACCCCCTACGAGCAGTACTTC. It specifies CASSLQTGTPYEQYF.

The V and J genes are TRBV7-2 and TRBJ1-5, with D possibly matching TRBD1 (5 bases). V lost 1 base to trimming and J lost 0 bases, with 7 bases between them. There are 15 residues in the CDR3. Germline-derived CDR1 and CDR2 are SGHTA and FQGNSA. The CDR3 coding sequence is TGTACCAGCAGCTTAGGACAGTATAGCAATCAGCCCCAGCATTTT. Amino acid sequence: CTSSLGQYSNQPQHF.

The chain has TRBV9 and TRBJ2-3, with 7 positions matching TRBD2. The CDR3 runs 16 residues. The J segment lost 0 bases and the V segment lost 4 bases, leaving 8 bases of the junction unmatched. The germline V gene encodes CDR1 SGDLS and CDR2 YYNGEE. The CDR3 protein is CASSTRGGESTDTQYF. The CDR3 DNA follows: TGTGCCAGCAGCACCCGGGGAGGGGAGAGCACAGATACGCAGTATTTT.

Many counts were recorded for this clonotype. The J gene is TRBJ1-4, the V gene TRBV6-2 or TRBV6-3; TRBD1 is a possible D gene (5 bases). The CDR3 is 16 residues long. V dropped 10 bases and J dropped 6 bases, with 24 bases sitting between them. CDR1 and CDR2 (germline): MNHEY, SVGEGT. CDR3 residues: CATRAVDSGSDEKLFF. For the CDR3, the DNA is TGTGCCACCCGGGCCGTCGACAGCGGGTCGGATGAAAAACTGTTTTTT.

The chain links TRBV4-3 to TRBJ1-2; D is undetermined. Germline V gene sequence: CDR1 LGHNA, CDR2 YSLEER. This CDR3 has 16 residues. The ends were cut back, 0 bases at V and 4 bases at J, with 15 bases in the middle. CDR3 sequence: CASSQDRGQNSYGYTF. The CDR3, as DNA: TGCGCCAGCAGCCAAGATAGAGGCCAGAACAGCTATGGCTACACCTTC.

This clonotype has more than one count but fewer than ten. The V call is TRBV5-1, the J call TRBJ2-1, with D tentatively TRBD1 or TRBD2 (5 bases each). The CDR3 loop spans 14 amino acids. Germline V CDR1 and CDR2: SGHRS, YFSETQ. Trimming stripped 4 bases from V and 8 bases from J, with 16 bases between. The CDR3 DNA sequence: TGCGCCAGCAGCCCCGGGACCCTTAGGGATGAGCAGTTCTTC. It codes for CASSPGTLRDEQFF.

The V gene is TRBV20-1, the J gene TRBJ2-5, with 8 bases identical to TRBD1. CDR3 length: 17 amino acids. Germline V CDR1 and CDR2: DFQATT, SNEGSKA (reference sequence). Unmatched junction bases numbered 17, after V lost 6 bases and J lost 2 bases. In DNA form, the CDR3 reads TGCAGTGCCCCGGGGGACAGGACAGGGTGGTCTCAAGAGACCCAGTACTTC. It specifies CSAPGDRTGWSQETQYF.

This clonotype has just one count. The CDR3 here is CASRPRQGGNEQFF. In DNA, the CDR3 is TGTGCCAGCAGACCAAGACAGGGTGGTAATGAGCAGTTCTTC. The chain recombines TRBV28 with TRBJ2-1, with 7 bases lining up with TRBD1. This CDR3 contains 14 residues. CDR1 is MDHEN and CDR2 is SYDVKM in the germline V gene. V lost 6 bases to trimming and J lost 7 bases; unmatched junction nucleotides: 9.

This chain joins TRBV12-3 or TRBV12-4 and TRBJ2-4, with D maybe TRBD2 (5 bases). The CDR3 runs 13 residues. V shed 5 bases and J shed 13 bases, with 18 bases lying between them. DNA of the CDR3: TGTGCCAGCAGTCCAGGACTGTGGACGGAGCAGTACTTC. It is translated as CASSPGLWTEQYF.

This chain links TRBV20-1 with TRBJ2-7; TRBD2 is a possible D gene (5 bases). Trimming shortened V by 1 base and J by 3 bases, and 13 bases separated the two germline ends. CDR1 DFQATT and CDR2 SNEGSKA come from the germline V gene (reference sequence). This CDR3 is built from 14 residues. CDR3 amino acids: CSARGGGALYEQYF. The CDR3 DNA follows: TGCAGTGCTAGAGGAGGAGGAGCCCTCTACGAGCAGTACTTC.

The chain couples TRBV20-1 to TRBJ2-4; the D gene is possibly TRBD1 (6 bases). The germline V gene encodes CDR1 DFQATT and CDR2 SNEGSKA (reference sequence). Deletions cut 3 bases from V and 6 bases from J, with 15 bases between. The CDR3 loop spans 14 amino acids. The CDR3 loop reads CSASLSGERNIQYF. DNA of the CDR3: TGCAGTGCTAGTCTTTCAGGGGAACGAAACATTCAGTACTTC.

The chain carries TRBV2 and TRBJ2-3; D tentatively fits TRBD1 or TRBD2 (6 bases each). The length of the CDR3 is 14 residues. Looked up from germline, CDR1 is SNHLY and CDR2 is FYNNEI. V was pared by 3 bases and J by 5 bases, with 12 bases between. The DNA of the CDR3 is TGTGCCAGCAGTGATCCGGGGGCTGGAGATACGCAGTATTTT. Protein product: CASSDPGAGDTQYF.

The rearrangement uses TRBV14 and TRBJ2-4; possible D gene TRBD2, 5 bases. The CDR3 consists of 16 residues. The V gene's germline CDR1 is SGHDN and CDR2 FVKESK. V lost 0 bases and J lost 13, with 22 bases in between. The CDR3 nucleotides are TGTGCCAGCAGCCAAGATGGAGAGGGTAGCCCCTACGTGCAGTACTTC. This translates into CASSQDGEGSPYVQYF. The whole variable domain, filled in from reference TRBV14 and TRBJ2-4, reads EAGVTQFPSHSVIEKGQTVTLRCDPISGHDNLYWYRRVMGKEIKFLLHFVKESKQDESGMPNNRFLAERTGGTYSTLKVQPAELEDSGVYFCASSQDGEGSPYVQYFGAGTRLSVL.

V gene TRBV5-1 combines with J gene TRBJ2-2; 7 bases line up with TRBD2. Trimming at V came to 4 bases and at J to 4 bases, leaving 10 bases not matched to a gene. The CDR3 is made up of 16 amino acids. The germline CDR1 and CDR2 sequences are SGHRS and YFSETQ. The CDR3 loop is CASSTYRGGATGELFF. The CDR3 bases are TGCGCCAGCAGCACCTATCGCGGGGGAGCCACCGGGGAGCTGTTTTTT.

The rearrangement uses TRBV9 and TRBJ1-1, with D possibly matching TRBD1 (6 bases). Germline values: CDR1 SGDLS, CDR2 YYNGEE. V was trimmed by 3 bases and J by 3 bases, leaving 12 bases between them. This CDR3 contains 14 residues. The CDR3, as DNA: TGTGCCAGCAGCGGCCAGGGGCGAGACACTGAAGCTTTCTTT. It translates to CASSGQGRDTEAFF. Together with reference TRBV9 and TRBJ1-1, the CDR3 gives the full variable domain: DSGVTQTPKHLITATGQRVTLRCSPRSGDLSVYWYQQSLDQGLQFLIQYYNGEERAKGNILERFSAQQFPDLHSELNLSSLELGDSALYFCASSGQGRDTEAFFGQGTRLTVV.

This clonotype came up a few times. The genes are TRBV29-1 and TRBJ1-1; D remains unclear. Trimming left V 4 bases short and J 1 base short, with 7 bases between. The germline gives CDR1 SQVTM, CDR2 ANQGSEA. This CDR3 comprises 12 residues. The CDR3 reads CSVVGQNTEAFF. In nucleotides, the CDR3 is TGCAGCGTTGTAGGCCAGAACACTGAAGCTTTCTTT. The variable domain in full, completed from reference TRBV29-1 and TRBJ1-1, reads SAVISQKPSRDICQRGTSLTIQCQVDSQVTMMFWYRQQPGQSLTLIATANQGSEATYESGFVIDKFPISRPNLTFSTLTVSNMSPEDSSIYLCSVVGQNTEAFFGQGTRLTVV.